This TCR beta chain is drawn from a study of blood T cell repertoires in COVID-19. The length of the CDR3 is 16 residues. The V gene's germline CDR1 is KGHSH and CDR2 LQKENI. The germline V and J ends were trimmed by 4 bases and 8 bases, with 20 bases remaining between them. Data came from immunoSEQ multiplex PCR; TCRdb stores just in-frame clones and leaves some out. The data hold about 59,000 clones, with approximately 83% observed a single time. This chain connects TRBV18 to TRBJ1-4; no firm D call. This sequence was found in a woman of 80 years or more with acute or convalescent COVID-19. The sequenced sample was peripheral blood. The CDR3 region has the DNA TGTGCCAGCTCACGCGTAGTCACGGGAGGGTCGGAAAAACTGTTTTTT. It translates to CASSRVVTGGSEKLFF.